This T cell receptor (beta chain) originates from a study of vaccination and CD4 T cells after COVID-19. Whole-study context: With several mild cases and one severe, convalescent patients were SARS-CoV-2 positive by nasal swab PCR.

Regarding treatment: 10-day PBMC culture with coronavirus spike peptide pools or control peptides (ViraFEST assay). For this clonotype: Its antigen remains unidentified.

This CDR3 contains 13 residues. In germline, CDR1 is LNHDA, CDR2 SQIVND (reference sequence). With 8 bases removed from V and 2 bases from J, the gap between germline ends came to 12 bases. Cultured CD4+ T cell DNA underwent sequencing with the Oncomine TCR Beta short-read assay. TCRdb reprocessed the PCR reads via MiXCR and lists one record per CDR3 protein. The repertoire holds some 10,000 distinct CDR3 sequences, less than 25% seen once, with 10% to 15% in the top ten. The sample consisted of CD4+ T cells from blood, cultured in vitro, taken after SARS-CoV-2 vaccination. This TCR was sampled from a human donor who had recovered from COVID-19. The chain joins TRBV19 to TRBJ2-5; D not resolved. CDR3 DNA sequence: TGTGCCAGTGGAACCCAGGTGCAAGAGACCCAGTACTTC. This sequence encodes CASGTQVQETQYF. Filled out from reference TRBV19 and TRBJ2-5, the complete variable domain reads DGGITQSPKYLFRKEGQNVTLSCEQNLNHDAMYWYRQDPGQGLRLIYYSQIVNDFQKGDIAEGYSVSREKKESFPLTVTSAQKNPTAFYLCASGTQVQETQYFGPGTRLLVL.